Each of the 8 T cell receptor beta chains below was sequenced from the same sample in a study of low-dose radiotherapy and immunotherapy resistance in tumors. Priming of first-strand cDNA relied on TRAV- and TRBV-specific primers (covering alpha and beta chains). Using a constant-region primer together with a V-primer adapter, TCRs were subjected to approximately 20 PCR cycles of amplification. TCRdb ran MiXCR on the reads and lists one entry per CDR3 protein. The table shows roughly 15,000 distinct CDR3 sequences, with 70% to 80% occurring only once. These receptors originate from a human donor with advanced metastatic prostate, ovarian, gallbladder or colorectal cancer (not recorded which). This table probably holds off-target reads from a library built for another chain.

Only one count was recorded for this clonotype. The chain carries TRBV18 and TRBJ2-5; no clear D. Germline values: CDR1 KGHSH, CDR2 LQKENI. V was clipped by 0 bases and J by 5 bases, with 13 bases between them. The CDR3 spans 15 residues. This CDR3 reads CASSPPSLGSETQYF. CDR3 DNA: TGTGCCAGCTCACCACCGAGTTTGGGTTCGGAGACCCAGTACTTC.

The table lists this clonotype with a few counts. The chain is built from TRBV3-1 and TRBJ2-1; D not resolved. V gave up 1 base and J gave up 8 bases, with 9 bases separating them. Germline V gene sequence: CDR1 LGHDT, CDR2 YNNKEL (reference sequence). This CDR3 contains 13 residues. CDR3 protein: CASSQGNADEQFF. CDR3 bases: TGTGCCAGCAGCCAAGGAAACGCCGATGAGCAGTTCTTC.

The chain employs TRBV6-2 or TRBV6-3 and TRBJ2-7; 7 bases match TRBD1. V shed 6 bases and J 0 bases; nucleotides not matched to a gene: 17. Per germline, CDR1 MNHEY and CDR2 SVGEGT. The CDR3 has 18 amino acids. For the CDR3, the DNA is TGTGCCAGCAGCCGCGACAGGGCTAACTCTCAAATCTCCTACGAGCAGTACTTC. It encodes CASSRDRANSQISYEQYF.

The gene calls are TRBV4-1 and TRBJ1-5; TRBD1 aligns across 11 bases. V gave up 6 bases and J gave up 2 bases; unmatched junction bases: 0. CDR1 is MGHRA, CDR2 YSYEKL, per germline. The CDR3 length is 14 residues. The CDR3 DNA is TGCGCCAGCAGGGGACAGGGGGGCAATCAGCCCCAGCATTTT. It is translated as CASRGQGGNQPQHF.

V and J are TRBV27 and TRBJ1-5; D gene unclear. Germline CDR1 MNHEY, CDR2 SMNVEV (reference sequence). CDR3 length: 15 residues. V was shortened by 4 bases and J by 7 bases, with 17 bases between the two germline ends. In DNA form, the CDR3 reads TGTGCCAGCAGTTCACATACTCCTACTCAACAGCCCCAGCATTTT. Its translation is CASSSHTPTQQPQHF.

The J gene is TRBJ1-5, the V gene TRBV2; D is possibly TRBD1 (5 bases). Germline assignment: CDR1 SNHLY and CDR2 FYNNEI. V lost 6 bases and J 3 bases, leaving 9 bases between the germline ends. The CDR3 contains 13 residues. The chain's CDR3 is CASRKTDNQPQHF. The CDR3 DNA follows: TGTGCCAGCAGAAAGACAGACAATCAGCCCCAGCATTTT.

The CDR3 protein is CARELAGGNEQYF. The CDR3 nucleotides are TGCGCCAGAGAGCTAGCGGGGGGTAACGAGCAGTACTTC. The V gene is TRBV4-1, the J gene TRBJ2-7, with 11 positions matching TRBD2. This CDR3 has 13 amino acids. Looked up from germline, CDR1 is MGHRA and CDR2 is YSYEKL. J gave up 5 bases and V 9 bases, and 6 bases lay outside the gene matches.

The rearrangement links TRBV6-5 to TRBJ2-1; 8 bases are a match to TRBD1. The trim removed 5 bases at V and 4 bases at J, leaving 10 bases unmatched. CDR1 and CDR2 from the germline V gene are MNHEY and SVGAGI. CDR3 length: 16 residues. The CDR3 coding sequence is TGTGCCAGCAGTGATTCCGGGACAGGTGGTTACAATGAGCAGTTCTTC. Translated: CASSDSGTGGYNEQFF.